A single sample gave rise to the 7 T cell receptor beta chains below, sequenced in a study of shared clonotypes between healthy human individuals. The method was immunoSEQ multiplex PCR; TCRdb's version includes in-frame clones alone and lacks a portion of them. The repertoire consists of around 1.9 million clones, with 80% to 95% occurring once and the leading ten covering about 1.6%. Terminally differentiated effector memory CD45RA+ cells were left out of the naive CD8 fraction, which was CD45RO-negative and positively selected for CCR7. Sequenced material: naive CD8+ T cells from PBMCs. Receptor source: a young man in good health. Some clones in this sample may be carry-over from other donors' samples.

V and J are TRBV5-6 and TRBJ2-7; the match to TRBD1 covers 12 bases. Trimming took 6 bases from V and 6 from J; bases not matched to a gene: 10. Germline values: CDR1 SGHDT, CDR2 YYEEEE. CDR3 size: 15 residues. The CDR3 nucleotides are TGTGCCAGCAACCCGGCTGGGACAGGGGGCCTCGAGCAGTACTTC. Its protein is CASNPAGTGGLEQYF.

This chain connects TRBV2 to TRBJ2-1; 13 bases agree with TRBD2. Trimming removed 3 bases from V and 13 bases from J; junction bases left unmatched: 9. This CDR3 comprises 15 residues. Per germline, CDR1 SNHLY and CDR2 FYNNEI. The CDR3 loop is CASSDELAGGYRQFF. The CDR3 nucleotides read TGTGCCAGCAGTGATGAACTAGCGGGAGGGTATAGACAGTTCTTC.

In DNA form, the CDR3 reads TGTGCCAGCAGCGTAGTAGGAGGTATCGATGAGCAGTTCTTC. Protein sequence: CASSVVGGIDEQFF. The chain links TRBV9 to TRBJ2-1; possible D gene TRBD2, 5 bases. There are 14 residues in the CDR3. Trimming stripped 0 bases from V and 8 bases from J, with 12 bases between. In germline, CDR1 is SGDLS, CDR2 YYNGEE.

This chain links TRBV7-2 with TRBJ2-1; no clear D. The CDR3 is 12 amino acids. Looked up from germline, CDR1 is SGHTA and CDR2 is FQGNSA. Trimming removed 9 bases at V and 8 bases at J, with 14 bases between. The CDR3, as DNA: TGTGCCAGTGTATATCCGGGCCATGAGCAGTTCTTC. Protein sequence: CASVYPGHEQFF.

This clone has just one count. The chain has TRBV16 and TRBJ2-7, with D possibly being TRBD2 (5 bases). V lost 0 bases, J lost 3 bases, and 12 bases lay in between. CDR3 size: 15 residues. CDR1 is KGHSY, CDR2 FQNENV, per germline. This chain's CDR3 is CASSQSLGGYYEQYF. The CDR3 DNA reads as TGTGCCAGCAGCCAATCGCTGGGCGGGTACTACGAGCAGTACTTC.

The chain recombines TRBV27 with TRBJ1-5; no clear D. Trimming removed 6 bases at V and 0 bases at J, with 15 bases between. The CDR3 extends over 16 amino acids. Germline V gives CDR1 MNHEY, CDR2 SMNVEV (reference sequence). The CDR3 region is CASRPSGRNSNQPQHF. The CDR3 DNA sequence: TGTGCCAGCAGACCGTCGGGCCGAAATAGCAATCAGCCCCAGCATTTT.

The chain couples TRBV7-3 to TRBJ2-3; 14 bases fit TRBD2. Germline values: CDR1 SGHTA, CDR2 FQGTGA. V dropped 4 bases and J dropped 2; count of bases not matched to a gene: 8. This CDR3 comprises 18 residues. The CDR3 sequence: CASSSTSGRAIITDTQYF. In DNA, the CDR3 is TGTGCCAGCAGCTCGACTAGCGGGAGGGCCATTATCACAGATACGCAGTATTTT.